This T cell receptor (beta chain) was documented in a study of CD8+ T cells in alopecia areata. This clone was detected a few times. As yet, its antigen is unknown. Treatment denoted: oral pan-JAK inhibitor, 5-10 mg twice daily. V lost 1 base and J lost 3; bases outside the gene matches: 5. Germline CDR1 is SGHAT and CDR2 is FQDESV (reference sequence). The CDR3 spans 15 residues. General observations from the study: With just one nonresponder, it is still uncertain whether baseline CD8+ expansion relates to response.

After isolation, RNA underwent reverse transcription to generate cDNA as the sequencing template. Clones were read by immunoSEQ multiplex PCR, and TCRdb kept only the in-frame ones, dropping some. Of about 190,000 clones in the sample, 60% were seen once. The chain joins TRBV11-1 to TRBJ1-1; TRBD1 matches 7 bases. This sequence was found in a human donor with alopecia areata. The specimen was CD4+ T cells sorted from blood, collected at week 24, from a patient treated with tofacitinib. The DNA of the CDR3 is TGTGCCAGCAGCTTAGAGGGGGCAAAGGACACTGAAGCTTTCTTT. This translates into CASSLEGAKDTEAFF.